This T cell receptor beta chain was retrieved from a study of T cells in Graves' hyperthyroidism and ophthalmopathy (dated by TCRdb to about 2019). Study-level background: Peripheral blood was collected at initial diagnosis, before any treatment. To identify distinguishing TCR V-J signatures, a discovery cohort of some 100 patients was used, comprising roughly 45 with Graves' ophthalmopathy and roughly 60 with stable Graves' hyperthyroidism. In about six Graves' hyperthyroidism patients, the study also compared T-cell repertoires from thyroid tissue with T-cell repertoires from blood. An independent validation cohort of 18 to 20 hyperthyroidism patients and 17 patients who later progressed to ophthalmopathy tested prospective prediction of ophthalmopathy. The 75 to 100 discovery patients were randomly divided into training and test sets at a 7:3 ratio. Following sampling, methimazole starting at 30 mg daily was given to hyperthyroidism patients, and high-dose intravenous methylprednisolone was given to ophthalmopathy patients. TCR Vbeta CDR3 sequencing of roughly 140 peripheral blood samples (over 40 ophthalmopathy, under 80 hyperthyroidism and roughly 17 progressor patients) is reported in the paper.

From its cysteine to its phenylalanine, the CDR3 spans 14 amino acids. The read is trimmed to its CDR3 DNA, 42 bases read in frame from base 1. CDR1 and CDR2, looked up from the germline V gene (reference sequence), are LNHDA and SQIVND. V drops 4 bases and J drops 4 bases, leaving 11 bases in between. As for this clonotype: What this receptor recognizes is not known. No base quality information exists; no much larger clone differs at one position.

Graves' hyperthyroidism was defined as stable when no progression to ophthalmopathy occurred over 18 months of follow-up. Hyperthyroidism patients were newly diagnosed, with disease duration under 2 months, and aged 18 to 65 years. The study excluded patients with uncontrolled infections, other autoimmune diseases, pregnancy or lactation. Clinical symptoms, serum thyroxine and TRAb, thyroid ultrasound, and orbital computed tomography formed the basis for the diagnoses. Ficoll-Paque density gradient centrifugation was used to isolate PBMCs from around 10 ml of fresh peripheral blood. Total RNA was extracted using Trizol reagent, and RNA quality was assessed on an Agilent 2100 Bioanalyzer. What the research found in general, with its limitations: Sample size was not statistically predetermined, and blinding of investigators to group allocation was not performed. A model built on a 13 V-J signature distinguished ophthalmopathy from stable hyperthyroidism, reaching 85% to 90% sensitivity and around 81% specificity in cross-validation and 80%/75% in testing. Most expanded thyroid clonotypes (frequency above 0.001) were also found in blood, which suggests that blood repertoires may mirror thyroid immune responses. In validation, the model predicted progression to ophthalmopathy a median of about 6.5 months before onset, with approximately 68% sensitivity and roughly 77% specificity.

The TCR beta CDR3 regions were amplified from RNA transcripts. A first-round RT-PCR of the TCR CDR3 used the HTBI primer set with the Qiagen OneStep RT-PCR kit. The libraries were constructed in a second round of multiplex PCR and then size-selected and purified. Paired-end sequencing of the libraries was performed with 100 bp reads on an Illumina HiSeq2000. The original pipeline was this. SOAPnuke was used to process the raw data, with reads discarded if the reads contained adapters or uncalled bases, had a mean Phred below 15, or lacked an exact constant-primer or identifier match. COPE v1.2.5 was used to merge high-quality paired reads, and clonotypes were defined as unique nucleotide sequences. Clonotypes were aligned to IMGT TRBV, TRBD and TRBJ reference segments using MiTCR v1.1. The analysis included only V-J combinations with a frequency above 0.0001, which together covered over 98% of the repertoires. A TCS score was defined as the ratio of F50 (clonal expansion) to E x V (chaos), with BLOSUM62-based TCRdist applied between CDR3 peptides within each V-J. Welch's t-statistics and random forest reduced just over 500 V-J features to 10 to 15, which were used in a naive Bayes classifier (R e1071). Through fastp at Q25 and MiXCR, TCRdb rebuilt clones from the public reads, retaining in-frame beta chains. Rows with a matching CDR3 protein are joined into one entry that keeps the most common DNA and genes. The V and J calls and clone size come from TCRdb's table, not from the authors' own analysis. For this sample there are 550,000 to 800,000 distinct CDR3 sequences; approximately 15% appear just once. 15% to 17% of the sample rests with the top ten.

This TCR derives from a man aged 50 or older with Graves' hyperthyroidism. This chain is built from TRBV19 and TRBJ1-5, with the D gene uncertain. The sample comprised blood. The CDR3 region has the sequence CASSNPGGNQPQHF. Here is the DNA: TGTGCCAGTAGTAATCCGGGCGGGAATCAGCCCCAGCATTTT.